These T cell receptor beta chains were read from a single sample in a study of beta chain features in type 1 diabetes. TCRdb keeps only in-frame clones here, not all; method: immunoSEQ multiplex PCR. Of about 16,000 clones in the sample, 45% to 55% were seen once. Source material: stem cell memory CD4+ T cells from blood. The receptors derive from a woman under 30 in good health. Each CDR3 is given with its conserved first and last residue. The D gene is left open where the match is weak. Clone size is not always given. Where it is, it says once, few, many or a class for expanded clones.

D	V	J	size	DNA	CDR3
.	TRBV29-1	TRBJ1-5	few	TGCAGCGTTGAATTCGGGAGCAATCAGCCCCAGCATTTT	CSVEFGSNQPQHF
.	TRBV11-2	TRBJ1-1	.	TGTGCCAGCAGCTTCGAATCAGGGTTTTCGACTGAAGCTTTCTTT	CASSFESGFSTEAFF
TRBD1	TRBV7-2	TRBJ1-1	few	TGTGCCAGCAGCGACGTGGGACAGGGGAGAACTGAAGCTTTCTTT	CASSDVGQGRTEAFF
TRBD1	TRBV19	TRBJ1-5	once	TGTGCCAGTAGCCGGGACAGCGCTTATCAGCCCCAGCATTTT	CASSRDSAYQPQHF
TRBD1	TRBV7-9	TRBJ1-5	.	TGTGCCAGCAGCTTAGCCGGACAGGGCACACAGCCCCAGCATTTT	CASSLAGQGTQPQHF
.	TRBV28	TRBJ1-3	.	TGTGCCACCCTAGGTCGGAGGGTTAGTGGAAACACCATATATTTT	CATLGRRVSGNTIYF
.	TRBV6-1	TRBJ2-1	.	TGTGCCAGCAGTGAGCGCTGGACAGAGAATGAGCAGTTCTTC	CASSERWTENEQFF
.	TRBV2	TRBJ2-1	.	TGTGCCAGCATTTCTCGGACTAAGTCCTACAATGAGCAGTTCTTC	CASISRTKSYNEQFF
.	TRBV2	TRBJ2-1	.	TGTGCCAGCAGGTTCGGGTCCTACAATGAGCAGTTCTTC	CASRFGSYNEQFF
TRBD2	TRBV7-7	TRBJ2-5	.	TGTGCCAGCAGCTTAGGGACTAGCTCTGAGACCCAGTACTTC	CASSLGTSSETQYF
.	TRBV15	TRBJ1-4	few	TGTGCCACCAGCACGGCGTTACAGGGTCGGGAAAAACTGTTTTTT	CATSTALQGREKLFF
.	TRBV6-5	TRBJ2-7	.	TGTGCCAGCAGCCGGGAGCCGAGCTCCTACGAGCAGTACTTC	CASSREPSSYEQYF
.	TRBV14	TRBJ2-7	.	TGTGCCAGCAGCCAAGGACCAGGCGAGCAGTACTTC	CASSQGPGEQYF
.	TRBV9	TRBJ1-2	.	TGTGCCAGCAGCGTGAACTCGGGACTTTTAAGTGGCTATGGCTACACCTTC	CASSVNSGLLSGYGYTF
.	TRBV6-6	TRBJ1-1	few	TGTGCCAGCAGTTACTCCCCGGACAGACCCAACGCTTTCTTT	CASSYSPDRPNAFF
TRBD2	TRBV7-2	TRBJ2-1	few	TGTGCCAGCAGCTTCACTAGCGGGAGGATGGGTGAGCAGTTCTTC	CASSFTSGRMGEQFF
TRBD1	TRBV6-6	TRBJ2-4	.	TGTGCCAGCAGCCAAGGACAGGGGGTGGACATTCAGTACTTC	CASSQGQGVDIQYF